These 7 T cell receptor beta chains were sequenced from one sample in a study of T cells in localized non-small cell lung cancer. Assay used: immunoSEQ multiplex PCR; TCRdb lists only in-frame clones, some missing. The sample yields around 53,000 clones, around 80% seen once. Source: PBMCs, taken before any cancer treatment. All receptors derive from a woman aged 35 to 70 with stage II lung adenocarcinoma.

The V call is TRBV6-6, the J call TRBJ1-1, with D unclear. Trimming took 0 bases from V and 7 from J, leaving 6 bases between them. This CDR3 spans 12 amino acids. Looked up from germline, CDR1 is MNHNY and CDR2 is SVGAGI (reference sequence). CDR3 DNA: TGTGCCAGCAGTTACTCGCCAGGTGAAGCTTTCTTT. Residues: CASSYSPGEAFF.

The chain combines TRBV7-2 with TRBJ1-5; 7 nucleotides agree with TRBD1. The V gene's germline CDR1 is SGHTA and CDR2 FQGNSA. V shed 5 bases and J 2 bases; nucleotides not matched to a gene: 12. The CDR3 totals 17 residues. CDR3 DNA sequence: TGTGCCAGCAGCCATAGTGGCGACAGGGTCGGCAATCAGCCCCAGCATTTT. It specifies CASSHSGDRVGNQPQHF.

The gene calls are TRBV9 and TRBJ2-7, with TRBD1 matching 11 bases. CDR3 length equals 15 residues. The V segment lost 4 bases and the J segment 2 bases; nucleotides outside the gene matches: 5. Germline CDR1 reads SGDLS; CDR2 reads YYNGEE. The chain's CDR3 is CASSPPDRGPYEQYF. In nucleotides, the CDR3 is TGTGCCAGCAGCCCCCCGGACAGGGGGCCCTACGAGCAGTACTTC.

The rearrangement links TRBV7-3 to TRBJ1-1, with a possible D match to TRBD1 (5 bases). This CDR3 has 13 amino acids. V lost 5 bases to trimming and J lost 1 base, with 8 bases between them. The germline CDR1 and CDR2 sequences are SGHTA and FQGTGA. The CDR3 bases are TGTGCCAGCAGCCGCGGACAGAACACTGAAGCTTTCTTT. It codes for CASSRGQNTEAFF.

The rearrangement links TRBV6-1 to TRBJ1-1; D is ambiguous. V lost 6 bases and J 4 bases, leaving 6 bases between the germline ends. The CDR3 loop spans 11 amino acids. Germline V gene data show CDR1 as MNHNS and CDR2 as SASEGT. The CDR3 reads CASRQITEAFF. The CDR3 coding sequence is TGTGCCAGCAGACAGATCACTGAAGCTTTCTTT.

CDR3 protein: CASSLDRGGYEQYF. CDR3 coding DNA: TGTGCCAGCAGTCTTGACAGGGGCGGGTACGAGCAGTACTTC. The chain is built from TRBV6-5 and TRBJ2-7, with 8 bases fitting TRBD1. Germline V CDR1 and CDR2: MNHEY, SVGAGI. V was pared by 5 bases and J by 4 bases, with 7 bases of the junction left unmatched. This CDR3 is built from 14 residues.

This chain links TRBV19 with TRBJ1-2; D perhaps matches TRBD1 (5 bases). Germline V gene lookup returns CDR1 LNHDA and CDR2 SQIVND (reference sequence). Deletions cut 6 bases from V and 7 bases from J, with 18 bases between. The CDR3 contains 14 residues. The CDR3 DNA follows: TGTGCCAGTAGCGGGACCGGAGGCTCGGGTGGCTACACCTTC. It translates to CASSGTGGSGGYTF.